The source of this TCR beta chain is a study of blood T cell repertoires in COVID-19. Only in-frame clones appear in the TCRdb table, and some are missing; sequencing was by immunoSEQ multiplex PCR. The sample contains about 380,000 clones, more than 75% of which appear only once. The CDR3 extends over 14 amino acids. Germline CDR1 MNHEY, CDR2 SMNVEV (reference sequence). Trimming shortened V by 2 bases and J by 1 base, and 9 bases separated the two germline ends. The rearrangement uses TRBV27 and TRBJ2-7, with D tentatively TRBD1 (5 bases). Sequenced input: PBMCs or T cells enriched from blood (not recorded which). The origin of this receptor is a man under 40 who had recovered from COVID-19. The CDR3 DNA reads as TGTGCCAGCAGTTTAGTGGGGCCTTCCTACGAGCAGTACTTC. The encoded protein is CASSLVGPSYEQYF.